This T cell receptor (beta chain) was recorded in a study of cytomegalovirus exposure and HLA in healthy donors. Primers for the PCR totalled 60 Vbeta and 13 Jbeta. As processed by the authors: Unique TCR beta chains totaled some 80 million in a later count, with about 11 million of them shared. Sequencing used immunoSEQ multiplex PCR; TCRdb keeps in-frame clones, though not all of them. The D gene and trimming were derived from the DNA, and the V and J assignments and clone size from that table. Of around 200,000 clones in the sample, 70% to 80% were seen once. This clone turned up a few times. Its target is unknown. CDR1 and CDR2 (germline): LGHNA, YNFKEQ. This CDR3 region has 16 residues. V was pared by 0 bases and J by 12 bases, with 21 bases between. Whole-study findings and limits: An ancestry cluster, one associated with Asian ancestry, reportedly showed fewer N-insertions than the approximately 670-donor mean in a later analysis.

The chain combines TRBV4-2 with TRBJ2-4; D is undetermined. The source is a woman in her thirties in good health and CMV-seropositive. The sequenced material came from PBMCs. This CDR3 reads CASSQDLRTGFADQYF. The CDR3 DNA reads TGTGCCAGCAGCCAAGATCTGAGAACTGGCTTCGCGGATCAGTACTTC.